Below are 6 T cell receptor beta chains sequenced from a single sample in a study of early stage breast cancer tumors. Libraries were prepared by immunoSEQ multiplex PCR; TCRdb keeps only in-frame clonotypes and omits some of them. The sample shows about 19,000 clones, 65% to 85% of them seen only once. The sample consisted of blood. These receptors all stem from a person between 65 and 79 years old with breast cancer.

This chain connects TRBV30 to TRBJ2-7, with 9 bases lining up with TRBD1. V shed 3 bases and J 0 bases; nucleotides not matched to a gene: 6. Germline V gene data show CDR1 as GTSNPN and CDR2 as SVGIG (reference sequence). The CDR3 totals 15 residues. This CDR3 is CAWRSPGQGSYEQYF. Here the CDR3 DNA reads TGTGCCTGGAGATCTCCGGGACAGGGCTCCTACGAGCAGTACTTC.

This clone showed up just a few times. Here the CDR3 reads CASRTGDSPLHF. CDR3 nucleotides: TGCGCCAGTAGGACAGGGGATTCACCCCTCCACTTT. V is TRBV10-2 and J is TRBJ1-6; TRBD1 agrees at 9 bases. The CDR3 runs 12 residues. The trim removed 9 bases at V and 8 bases at J, leaving 2 bases unmatched. Germline V gene sequence: CDR1 WSHSY, CDR2 SAAADI.

V is TRBV2 and J is TRBJ1-6, with 8 bases fitting TRBD1. CDR3 length: 17 amino acids. V was clipped by 8 bases and J by 8 bases; unmatched bases: 17. Germline-derived CDR1 and CDR2 are SNHLY and FYNNEI. CDR3 amino acids: CASQEWTGLLGYSPLHF. DNA for the CDR3: TGTGCCAGCCAGGAATGGACAGGGCTGTTGGGGTATTCACCCCTCCACTTT.

This clone was recorded once. The chain combines TRBV5-1 with TRBJ2-5, with D maybe TRBD1 (6 bases). CDR1 is SGHRS, CDR2 YFSETQ, per germline. This CDR3 is 13 amino acids long. V lost 6 bases to trimming and J lost 5 bases, with 14 bases between them. CDR3 nucleotides: TGCGCCAGCACCAAACAGGGTAGGGAGACCCAGTACTTC. It translates to CASTKQGRETQYF.

This chain uses TRBV30 with TRBJ1-2; 7 bases map to TRBD1. There are 14 residues in the CDR3. Germline V gene data show CDR1 as GTSNPN and CDR2 as SVGIG (reference sequence). V gave up 3 bases and J gave up 1 base; unmatched junction bases: 5. DNA of the CDR3: TGTGCCTGGAGCAAGGGACAGTATAACTATGGCTACACCTTC. Translation: CAWSKGQYNYGYTF.

In this sample, this clone turned up once. The J gene is TRBJ1-1, the V gene TRBV19; D is ambiguous. CDR1 LNHDA and CDR2 SQIVND come from the germline V gene (reference sequence). With 4 bases removed from V and 1 base from J, the gap between germline ends came to 7 bases. There are 13 residues in the CDR3. CDR3 loop: CASSSTQNTEAFF. CDR3 nucleotide sequence: TGTGCCAGTAGTAGTACACAGAACACTGAAGCTTTCTTT.